The table lists the clone carrying this T cell receptor beta chain with a count of one. The source of the sample is a study of blood T cell repertoires in COVID-19. Original analysis: Reference gene primer amplification gave nucleated cell count estimates. Method: immunoSEQ multiplex PCR; TCRdb's copy keeps in-frame clones and lacks some. V, J and clone size were drawn from that table, and D and trimming were deduced from the DNA. The profile shows 150,000 to 200,000 clones, 88% of them singletons. V dropped 5 bases and J dropped 9; count of bases not matched to a gene: 7. The CDR3 contains 13 residues. The germline gives CDR1 MNHEY, CDR2 SMNVEV (reference sequence).

This TCR was sampled from a human donor in a cohort sampled during active COVID-19. The chain links TRBV27 to TRBJ2-7, with 10 bases lining up with TRBD1. The sample consisted of peripheral blood. CDR3 amino acids: CASSDRGRGGQYF. CDR3 sequence (DNA): TGTGCCAGCAGTGACAGGGGGCGAGGAGGGCAGTACTTC.